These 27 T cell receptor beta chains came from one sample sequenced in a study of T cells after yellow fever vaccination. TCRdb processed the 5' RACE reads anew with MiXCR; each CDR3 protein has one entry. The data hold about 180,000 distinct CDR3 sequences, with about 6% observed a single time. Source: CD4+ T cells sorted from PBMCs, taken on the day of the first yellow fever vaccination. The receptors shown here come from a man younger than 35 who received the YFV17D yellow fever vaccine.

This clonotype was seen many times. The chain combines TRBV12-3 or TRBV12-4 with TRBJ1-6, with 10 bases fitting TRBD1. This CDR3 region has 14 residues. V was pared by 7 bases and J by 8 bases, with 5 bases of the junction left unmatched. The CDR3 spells CASKLGQGYSPLHF. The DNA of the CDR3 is TGTGCCAGCAAACTGGGACAGGGGTATTCACCCCTCCACTTT.

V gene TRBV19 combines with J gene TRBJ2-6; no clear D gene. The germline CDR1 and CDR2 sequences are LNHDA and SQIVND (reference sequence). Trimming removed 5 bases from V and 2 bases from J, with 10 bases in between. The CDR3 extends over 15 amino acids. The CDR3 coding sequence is TGTGCCAGTAGTCCGACCCAAGCTGGGGCCAACGTCCTGACTTTC. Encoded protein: CASSPTQAGANVLTF.

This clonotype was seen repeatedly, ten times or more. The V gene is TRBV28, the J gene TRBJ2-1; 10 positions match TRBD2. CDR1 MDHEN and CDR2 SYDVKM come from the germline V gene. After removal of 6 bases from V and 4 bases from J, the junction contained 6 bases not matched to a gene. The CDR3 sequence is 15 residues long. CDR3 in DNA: TGTGCCAGCAGACTGCTAGCGGGGGCTTACAATGAGCAGTTCTTC. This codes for CASRLLAGAYNEQFF.

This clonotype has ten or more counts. DNA for the CDR3: TGCGCCAGCAGTGAACGGGGGCCCTTCACCGGGGAGCTGTTTTTT. Protein product: CASSERGPFTGELFF. The V gene is TRBV5-1, the J gene TRBJ2-2; D is tentatively TRBD1 or TRBD2 (6 bases each). Germline values: CDR1 SGHRS, CDR2 YFSETQ. The CDR3 length is 15 residues. Trimming took off 5 bases at V and 4 bases at J, with 15 bases between the two ends.

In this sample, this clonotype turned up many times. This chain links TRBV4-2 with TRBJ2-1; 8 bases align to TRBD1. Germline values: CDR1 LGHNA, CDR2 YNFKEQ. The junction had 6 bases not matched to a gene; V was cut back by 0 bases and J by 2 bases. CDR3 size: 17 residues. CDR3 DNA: TGTGCCAGCAGCCAAGATTGGTCAGGGGGCGCCTACAATGAGCAGTTCTTC. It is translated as CASSQDWSGGAYNEQFF.

The CDR3 spells CASSWGGQGNQPQHF. The CDR3 DNA sequence: TGTGCCAGCAGTTGGGGTGGACAGGGAAATCAGCCCCAGCATTTT. The J gene is TRBJ1-5, the V gene TRBV12-3 or TRBV12-4; 8 nucleotides match TRBD1. The V and J ends lost 4 bases and 4 bases, in that order; junction bases with no gene match: 6. The CDR3 extends over 15 amino acids.

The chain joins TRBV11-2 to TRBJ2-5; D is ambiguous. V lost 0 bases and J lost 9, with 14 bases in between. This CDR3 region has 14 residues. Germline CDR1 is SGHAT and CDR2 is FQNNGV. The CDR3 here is CASSLDGGPRAQYF. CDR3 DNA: TGTGCCAGCAGCTTAGATGGCGGTCCCCGGGCCCAGTACTTC.

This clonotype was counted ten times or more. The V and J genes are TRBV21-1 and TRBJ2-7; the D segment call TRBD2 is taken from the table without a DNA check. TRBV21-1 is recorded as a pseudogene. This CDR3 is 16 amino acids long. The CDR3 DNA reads TGTGCCAGCATAGAGGGACTAGCGGCGGAAGGCTACGAGCAGTACTTC. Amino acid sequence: CASIEGLAAEGYEQYF.

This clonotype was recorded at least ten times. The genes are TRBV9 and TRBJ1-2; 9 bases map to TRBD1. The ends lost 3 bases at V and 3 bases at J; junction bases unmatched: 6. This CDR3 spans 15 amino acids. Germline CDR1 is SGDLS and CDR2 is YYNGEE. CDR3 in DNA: TGTGCCAGCAGCGATCGGGACAGGGAAGACTATGGCTACACCTTC. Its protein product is CASSDRDREDYGYTF.

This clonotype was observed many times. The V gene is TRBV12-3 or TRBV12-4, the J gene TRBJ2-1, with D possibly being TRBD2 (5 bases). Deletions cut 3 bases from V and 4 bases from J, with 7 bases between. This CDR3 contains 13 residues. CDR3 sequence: CASSFGEYNEQFF. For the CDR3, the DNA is TGTGCCAGCAGTTTCGGGGAATACAATGAGCAGTTCTTC.

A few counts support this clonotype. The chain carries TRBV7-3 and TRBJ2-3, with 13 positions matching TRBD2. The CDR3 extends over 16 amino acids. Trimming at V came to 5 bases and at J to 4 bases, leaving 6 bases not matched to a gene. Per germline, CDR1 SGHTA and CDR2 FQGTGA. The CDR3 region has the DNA TGTGCCAGCAGCGGAGGGACTAGCGGGGCGGCAGATACGCAGTATTTT. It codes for CASSGGTSGAADTQYF.

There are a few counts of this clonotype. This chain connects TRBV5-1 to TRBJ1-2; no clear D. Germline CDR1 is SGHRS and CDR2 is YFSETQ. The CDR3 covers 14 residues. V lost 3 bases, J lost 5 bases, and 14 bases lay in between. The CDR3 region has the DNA TGCGCCAGCAGCTCCGACCCGTTAGTTTATGGCTACACCTTC. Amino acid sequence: CASSSDPLVYGYTF.

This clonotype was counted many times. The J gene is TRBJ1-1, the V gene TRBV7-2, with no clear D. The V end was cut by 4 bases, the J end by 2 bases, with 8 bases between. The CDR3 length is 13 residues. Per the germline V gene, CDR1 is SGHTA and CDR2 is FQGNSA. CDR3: CASSSNLNTEAFF. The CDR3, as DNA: TGTGCCAGCAGCTCAAACCTAAACACTGAAGCTTTCTTT.

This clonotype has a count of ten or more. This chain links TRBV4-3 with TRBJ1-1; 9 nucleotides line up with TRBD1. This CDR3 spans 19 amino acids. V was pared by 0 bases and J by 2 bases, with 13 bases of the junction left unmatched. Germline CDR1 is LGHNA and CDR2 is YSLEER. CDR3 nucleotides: TGCGCCAGCAGCCAAGAAAGACCGGGACAGGGCTCGGGAAACACTGAAGCTTTCTTT. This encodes CASSQERPGQGSGNTEAFF.

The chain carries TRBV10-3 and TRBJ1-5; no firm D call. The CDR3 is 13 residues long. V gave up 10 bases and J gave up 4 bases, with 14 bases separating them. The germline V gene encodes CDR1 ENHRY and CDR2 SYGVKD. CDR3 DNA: TGTGCCACTCAACTTCAGAGTAATCAGCCCCAGCATTTT. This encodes CATQLQSNQPQHF.

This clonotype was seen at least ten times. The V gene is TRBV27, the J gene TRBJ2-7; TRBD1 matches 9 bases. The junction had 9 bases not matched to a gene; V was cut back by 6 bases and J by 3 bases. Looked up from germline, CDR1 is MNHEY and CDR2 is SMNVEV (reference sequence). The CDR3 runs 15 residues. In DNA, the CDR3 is TGTGCCAGCAGGACCTTGACAGGGGGTGACTACGAGCAGTACGTC. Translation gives CASRTLTGGDYEQYV.

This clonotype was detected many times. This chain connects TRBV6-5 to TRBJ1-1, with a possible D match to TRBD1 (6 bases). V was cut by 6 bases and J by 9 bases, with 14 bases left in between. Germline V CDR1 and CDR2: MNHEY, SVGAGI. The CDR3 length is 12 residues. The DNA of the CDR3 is TGTGCCAGCAGCCTGGGGGGGCCCAAAGCTTTCTTT. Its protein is CASSLGGPKAFF.

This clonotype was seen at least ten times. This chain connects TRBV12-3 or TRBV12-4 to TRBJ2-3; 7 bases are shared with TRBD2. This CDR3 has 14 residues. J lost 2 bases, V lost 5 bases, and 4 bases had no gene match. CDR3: CASSGTTHTDTQYF. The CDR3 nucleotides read TGTGCCAGCAGTGGGACTACCCACACAGATACGCAGTATTTT.

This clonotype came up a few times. The CDR3 DNA reads as TGTGCCAGCCGACGAGAGGGTTTCACAGATACGCAGTATTTT. Amino acid sequence: CASRREGFTDTQYF. The rearrangement uses TRBV4-2 and TRBJ2-3; tentatively, D is TRBD2 (5 bases). The length of the CDR3 is 14 residues. Germline V lookup: CDR1 LGHNA, CDR2 YNFKEQ. The germline V and J ends were trimmed by 8 bases and 2 bases, with 14 bases remaining between them.

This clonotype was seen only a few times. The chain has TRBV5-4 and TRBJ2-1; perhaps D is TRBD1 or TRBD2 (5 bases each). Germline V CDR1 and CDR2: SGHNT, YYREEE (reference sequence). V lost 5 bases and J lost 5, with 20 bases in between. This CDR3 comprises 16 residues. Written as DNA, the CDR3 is TGTGCCAGCAGGCCCTCTTCGGGACCAAGAGACAATGAGCAGTTCTTC. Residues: CASRPSSGPRDNEQFF.

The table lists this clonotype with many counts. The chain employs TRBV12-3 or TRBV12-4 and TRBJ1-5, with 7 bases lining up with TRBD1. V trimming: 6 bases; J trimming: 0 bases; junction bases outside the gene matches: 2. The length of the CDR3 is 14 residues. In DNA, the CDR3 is TGTGCCAGCAGGGGACAGAATAGCAATCAGCCCCAGCATTTT. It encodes CASRGQNSNQPQHF.

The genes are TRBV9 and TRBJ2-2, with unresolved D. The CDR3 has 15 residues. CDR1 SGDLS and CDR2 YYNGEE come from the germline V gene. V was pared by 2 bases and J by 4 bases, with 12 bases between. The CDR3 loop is CASSVMFETTGELFF. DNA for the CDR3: TGTGCCAGCAGCGTTATGTTTGAGACCACCGGGGAGCTGTTTTTT.

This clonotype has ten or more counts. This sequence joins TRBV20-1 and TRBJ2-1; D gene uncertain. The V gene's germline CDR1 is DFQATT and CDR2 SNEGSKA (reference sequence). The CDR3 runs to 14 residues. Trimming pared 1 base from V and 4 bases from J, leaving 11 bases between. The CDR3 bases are TGCAGTGCTAGAGCCACGGCGAGATACAATGAGCAGTTCTTC. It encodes CSARATARYNEQFF.

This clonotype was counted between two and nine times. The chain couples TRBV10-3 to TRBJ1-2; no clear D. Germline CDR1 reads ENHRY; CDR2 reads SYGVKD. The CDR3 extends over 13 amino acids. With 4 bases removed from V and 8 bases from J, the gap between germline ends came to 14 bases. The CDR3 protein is CAISVPGIPGYTF. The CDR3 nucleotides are TGTGCCATCAGTGTACCGGGGATCCCCGGCTACACCTTC.

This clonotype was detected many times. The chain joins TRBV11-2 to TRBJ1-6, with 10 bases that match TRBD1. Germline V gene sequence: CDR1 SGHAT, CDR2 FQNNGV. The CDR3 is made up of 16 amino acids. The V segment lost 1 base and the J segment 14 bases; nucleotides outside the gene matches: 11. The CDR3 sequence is CASSLGGQGFSDSLHF. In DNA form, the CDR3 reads TGTGCCAGCAGCTTAGGGGGACAGGGGTTCTCGGATTCCCTCCACTTT.

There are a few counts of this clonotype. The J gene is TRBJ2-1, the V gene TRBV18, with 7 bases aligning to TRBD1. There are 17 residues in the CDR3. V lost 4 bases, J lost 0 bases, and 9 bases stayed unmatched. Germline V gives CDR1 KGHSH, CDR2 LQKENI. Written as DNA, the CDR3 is TGTGCCAGCTCACGACCAGGGGGTGGGAGCTCCTACAATGAGCAGTTCTTC. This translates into CASSRPGGGSSYNEQFF.

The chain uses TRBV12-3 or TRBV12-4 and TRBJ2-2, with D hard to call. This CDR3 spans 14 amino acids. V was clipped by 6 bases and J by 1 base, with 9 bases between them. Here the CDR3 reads CASSPSVNTGELFF. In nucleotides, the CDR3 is TGTGCCAGCAGCCCCTCAGTGAACACCGGGGAGCTGTTTTTT.